These 12 T cell receptor beta chains share one sample of origin, sequenced in a study of regulatory T cells in long-lasting Graves disease. Time point defined: newly diagnosed GD, antithyroid drugs for less than 3 months. With RNA extracted from PBMCs as input, the TCR library was made. To make TCR beta libraries, researchers used iRepertoire HTBI primers and Arm-PCR of CDR3 regions. One entry per CDR3 protein, called by TCRdb with MiXCR from the multiplex PCR reads. The sample lists some 490,000 distinct CDR3 sequences, approximately 12% seen once, with 8.9% in the top ten. Separately, the same data were catalogued under a study of T cells in Graves' hyperthyroidism and ophthalmopathy.

The specimen comprised peripheral blood mononuclear cells (PBMCs), sampled at new diagnosis, from a patient treated with antithyroid drugs. Receptors were obtained from a woman aged 30 to 39 with Graves disease.

This clonotype was seen repeatedly, ten times or more. Compared with germline, one end of the junction differs, possibly owing to a read error. The chain is built from TRBV9 and TRBJ2-5; D remains ambiguous. This CDR3 is built from 14 residues. CDR1 and CDR2 from the germline V gene are SGDLS and YYNGEE. The CDR3 bases are TGTGCCAGCAACGTAGGGTCTATTCAAGAGACCCAGTACTTC. Translated, it gives CASNVGSIQETQYF.

This clonotype was seen a few times. DNA for the CDR3: TGTGCCAGCAGTTCACAGGGTAGACAGCCCCAGCATTTT. This codes for CASSSQGRQPQHF. This rearrangement joins TRBV27 to TRBJ1-5; a possible D gene is TRBD1 (6 bases). V was cut by 4 bases and J by 7 bases, with 11 bases left in between. Germline assignment: CDR1 MNHEY and CDR2 SMNVEV (reference sequence). The CDR3 spans 13 residues.

As to this clonotype: Possible read error: a much larger clone is one base away. This sequence joins TRBV28 and TRBJ1-5; no definite D call. The CDR3 totals 12 residues. CDR1 is MDHEN and CDR2 is SYDVKM in the germline V gene. The V gene lost 11 bases and the J gene lost 9 bases, with 17 bases spanning the gap. CDR3 in amino acids: CALGGENLPQHF. The CDR3 nucleotides are TGTGCCCTTGGCGGGGAAAACCTGCCCCAGCATTTT.

The table lists this clonotype with many counts. The rearrangement links TRBV10-3 to TRBJ1-5, with D perhaps matching TRBD1 (5 bases). The germline gives CDR1 ENHRY, CDR2 SYGVKD. Trimming pared 3 bases from V and 5 bases from J, leaving 11 bases between. There are 14 residues in the CDR3. The CDR3 nucleotides read TGTGCCATCAGTGAAAATGGGGCAGATCAGCCCCAGCATTTT. Translated, it gives CAISENGADQPQHF.

The chain links TRBV20-1 to TRBJ2-3; D perhaps matches TRBD2 (6 bases). Germline CDR1 reads DFQATT; CDR2 reads SNEGSKA (reference sequence). The V gene lost 0 bases and the J gene lost 0 bases, with 13 bases spanning the gap. CDR3 length equals 16 residues. The CDR3 DNA follows: TGCAGTGCTAGAGATCGGGTAGCGGCTAGCACAGATACGCAGTATTTT. This translates into CSARDRVAASTDTQYF.

This clonotype was seen ten or more times. The rearrangement links TRBV10-3 to TRBJ2-3, with 10 bases matching TRBD2. Trimming at V came to 7 bases and at J to 4 bases, leaving 8 bases not matched to a gene. The CDR3 is made up of 15 amino acids. From germline, CDR1 is ENHRY and CDR2 SYGVKD. The CDR3 nucleotides read TGTGCCATCAAAAAGCTAGCGGGAGCCTCAGATACGCAGTATTTT. It codes for CAIKKLAGASDTQYF.

Points on this clonotype: A read error is possible here, since a much larger clone lies one base away. The CDR3 nucleotides are TGTGTCAGCAGTCGGTCCGAGCAGTACTTC. Its translation is CVSSRSEQYF. This chain uses TRBV2 with TRBJ2-7; the D is unclear. Germline V gives CDR1 SNHLY, CDR2 FYNNEI. The CDR3 extends over 10 amino acids.

Many counts were recorded for this clonotype. The genes are TRBV12-3 or TRBV12-4 and TRBJ1-5, with D perhaps TRBD1 (5 bases). CDR3 length: 15 amino acids. Between the trimmed V and J ends, which lost 4 bases and 3 bases, there was a span of 13 bases. CDR3 sequence (DNA): TGTGCCAGCAGTTCGACGGACACAAACAATCAGCCCCAGCATTTT. It encodes CASSSTDTNNQPQHF.

This clonotype appeared many times. The CDR3 coding sequence is TGTGCCAGCAGTTTATGGGGGGGTAATGGCTACACCTTC. This encodes CASSLWGGNGYTF. The V and J genes are TRBV28 and TRBJ1-2; D is perhaps TRBD1 (5 bases). Deletions cut 0 bases from V and 6 bases from J, with 8 bases between. Looked up from germline, CDR1 is MDHEN and CDR2 is SYDVKM. CDR3 size: 13 residues.

This chain links TRBV19 with TRBJ1-1; D ambiguous. Trimming removed 1 base at V and 7 bases at J, with 16 bases between. Germline V lookup: CDR1 LNHDA, CDR2 SQIVND (reference sequence). This CDR3 has 15 amino acids. CDR3 residues: CASSIGGGAGIEAFF. Written as DNA, the CDR3 is TGTGCCAGTAGTATAGGGGGAGGTGCTGGGATTGAAGCTTTCTTT.

Ten or more counts support this clonotype. This rearrangement joins TRBV11-3 to TRBJ2-7; D is unclear. The CDR3 spans 13 residues. V was pared by 5 bases and J by 1 base, with 9 bases between. Germline CDR1 is SGHNT and CDR2 is YENEEA. For the CDR3, the DNA is TGTGCCAGCAGCCCCCGGCTATCCTACGAGCAGTACTTC. Protein sequence: CASSPRLSYEQYF.

This clonotype was counted ten times or more. Here the CDR3 reads CASSPEIGQASYGYTF. The CDR3 DNA reads TGTGCCAGCTCACCAGAGATAGGACAGGCAAGTTATGGCTACACCTTC. The chain couples TRBV18 to TRBJ1-2; TRBD1 agrees at 7 bases. Trimming removed 2 bases from V and 5 bases from J; junction bases left unmatched: 11. The CDR3 has 16 amino acids. Germline assignment: CDR1 KGHSH and CDR2 LQKENI.